A selection of T cell receptor beta chains follows, all from one sample in a study of blood T cell repertoires in COVID-19. Profiled with immunoSEQ multiplex PCR; TCRdb holds only in-frame clones, not every one. This table has just over 650,000 clones, about 87% appearing once. The sequenced material came from peripheral blood. The receptor source for this set is a woman under 30 with acute or convalescent COVID-19. The CDR3 runs from the conserved cysteine through the conserved F or W. Each record gives: D gene, clone size, J gene, V gene, CDR3 DNA, CDR3 protein. D genes are given only for firm matches. Rows give clone size only sometimes, using once, few, many, or a class for an expanded clone.

d_gene: .
abundance: .
j_gene: TRBJ1-6
v_gene: TRBV5-1
CDR3nt: TGCGCCACTAGGGAGGGGGATAATTCACCCCTCCACTTT
CDR3aa: CATREGDNSPLHF

d_gene: .
abundance: .
j_gene: TRBJ2-2
v_gene: TRBV6-4
CDR3nt: TGTGCCAGCAGTGACTCACTAGGCCCTCCCGGGGAGCTGTTTTTT
CDR3aa: CASSDSLGPPGELFF

d_gene: TRBD1
abundance: .
j_gene: TRBJ1-2
v_gene: TRBV7-9
CDR3nt: TGTGCCAGCAGCTTAGAGGGGGCAGGGTTTCATGGCTACACCTTC
CDR3aa: CASSLEGAGFHGYTF

d_gene: TRBD1
abundance: .
j_gene: TRBJ1-4
v_gene: TRBV12-5
CDR3nt: TGTGCTAGTGGTGGGACAGGGATTAATGAAAAACTGTTTTTT
CDR3aa: CASGGTGINEKLFF

d_gene: TRBD1
abundance: .
j_gene: TRBJ2-1
v_gene: TRBV4-2
CDR3nt: TGTGCCAGCAGCCCCGACAGGGGGAATGAGCAGTTCTTC
CDR3aa: CASSPDRGNEQFF

d_gene: .
abundance: .
j_gene: TRBJ2-3
v_gene: TRBV10-3
CDR3nt: TGTGCCATCAGTGAAGTGGCGGGGAGCAGGGATACGCAGTATTTT
CDR3aa: CAISEVAGSRDTQYF

d_gene: .
abundance: .
j_gene: TRBJ2-7
v_gene: TRBV11-2
CDR3nt: TGTGCCAGCAGCTCCACTCAATCTTTAGAGGCCTACGAGCAGTACTTC
CDR3aa: CASSSTQSLEAYEQYF

d_gene: TRBD1
abundance: .
j_gene: TRBJ2-7
v_gene: TRBV4-3
CDR3nt: TGCGCCAGCAGCCAAACAGGGGGCCCCTACGAGCAGTACTTC
CDR3aa: CASSQTGGPYEQYF

d_gene: TRBD2
abundance: .
j_gene: TRBJ2-3
v_gene: TRBV5-1
CDR3nt: TGCGCCAGCAGCTTGGCCGGACGCCTAGCGGGCGCAGATACGCAGTATTTT
CDR3aa: CASSLAGRLAGADTQYF

d_gene: .
abundance: few
j_gene: TRBJ2-3
v_gene: TRBV19
CDR3nt: TGTGCCAGTAGTACTCAGGGTGATACGCAGTATTTT
CDR3aa: CASSTQGDTQYF

d_gene: TRBD2
abundance: .
j_gene: TRBJ2-5
v_gene: TRBV9
CDR3nt: TGTGCCAGCAGCGGGACTAGCGGGGGGCTTGAGACCCAGTACTTC
CDR3aa: CASSGTSGGLETQYF

d_gene: TRBD1
abundance: few
j_gene: TRBJ1-2
v_gene: TRBV12-3/TRBV12-4
CDR3nt: TGTGCCAGCACCCAGGGACAGGCTATATCCTTC
CDR3aa: CASTQGQAISF

d_gene: .
abundance: .
j_gene: TRBJ1-1
v_gene: TRBV6-5
CDR3nt: TGTGCCACCACAGCTTACCCCCGGGGGAACACTGAAGCTTTCTTT
CDR3aa: CATTAYPRGNTEAFF

d_gene: .
abundance: .
j_gene: TRBJ2-2
v_gene: TRBV27
CDR3nt: TGTGCCAGCAGTCAGGGGATCGGGGAGCTGTTTTTT
CDR3aa: CASSQGIGELFF

d_gene: .
abundance: .
j_gene: TRBJ1-1
v_gene: TRBV7-9
CDR3nt: TGTGCCAGCAGCTCGGCCCCAGGGGAAGTCACCAACACTGAAGCTTTCTTT
CDR3aa: CASSSAPGEVTNTEAFF

d_gene: .
abundance: .
j_gene: TRBJ1-3
v_gene: TRBV19
CDR3nt: TGTGCCAGTAGTGTCGGGCGACAAAGGACTTCTGGAAACACCATATATTTT
CDR3aa: CASSVGRQRTSGNTIYF

d_gene: .
abundance: .
j_gene: TRBJ2-1
v_gene: TRBV12-5
CDR3nt: TGTGCTAGTGGTTTGGTAGAGACCAGGGGTTGGCAGTTCTTC
CDR3aa: CASGLVETRGWQFF

d_gene: TRBD1
abundance: once
j_gene: TRBJ1-6
v_gene: TRBV9
CDR3nt: TGTGCCAGCAGCGACGGACAGGTAGTCGGTTCACCCCTCCACTTT
CDR3aa: CASSDGQVVGSPLHF

d_gene: .
abundance: .
j_gene: TRBJ1-2
v_gene: TRBV18
CDR3nt: TGTGCCAGCTCAGTGGAGCAGTACTATGGCTACACCTTC
CDR3aa: CASSVEQYYGYTF

d_gene: .
abundance: once
j_gene: TRBJ2-7
v_gene: TRBV28
CDR3nt: TGTGCCAGCAGTGCTGGGACACCCGCTTACGAGCAGTACTTC
CDR3aa: CASSAGTPAYEQYF

d_gene: TRBD2
abundance: .
j_gene: TRBJ2-3
v_gene: TRBV3-1/TRBV3-2
CDR3nt: TGTGCCAGCAGCCCGGACAGACTAGCGGGGCAAGATACGCAGTATTTT
CDR3aa: CASSPDRLAGQDTQYF

d_gene: .
abundance: .
j_gene: TRBJ2-2
v_gene: TRBV9
CDR3nt: TGTGCCAGCAGCCCCACGAACACCGGGGAGCTGTTTTTT
CDR3aa: CASSPTNTGELFF

d_gene: .
abundance: .
j_gene: TRBJ1-5
v_gene: TRBV7-8
CDR3nt: TGTGCCAGCAGCCCCGGGAGGCCGTCCTGGAGCAATCAGCCCCAGCATTTT
CDR3aa: CASSPGRPSWSNQPQHF

d_gene: .
abundance: .
j_gene: TRBJ1-6
v_gene: TRBV27
CDR3nt: TGTGCCAGCACCCCGCGGCCCCACGGAGGTGATTCACCCCTCCACTTT
CDR3aa: CASTPRPHGGDSPLHF

d_gene: .
abundance: .
j_gene: TRBJ1-1
v_gene: TRBV9
CDR3nt: TGTGCCAGCAGCGTAGCAGGGGCCGTACTGAACACTGAAGCTTTCTTT
CDR3aa: CASSVAGAVLNTEAFF